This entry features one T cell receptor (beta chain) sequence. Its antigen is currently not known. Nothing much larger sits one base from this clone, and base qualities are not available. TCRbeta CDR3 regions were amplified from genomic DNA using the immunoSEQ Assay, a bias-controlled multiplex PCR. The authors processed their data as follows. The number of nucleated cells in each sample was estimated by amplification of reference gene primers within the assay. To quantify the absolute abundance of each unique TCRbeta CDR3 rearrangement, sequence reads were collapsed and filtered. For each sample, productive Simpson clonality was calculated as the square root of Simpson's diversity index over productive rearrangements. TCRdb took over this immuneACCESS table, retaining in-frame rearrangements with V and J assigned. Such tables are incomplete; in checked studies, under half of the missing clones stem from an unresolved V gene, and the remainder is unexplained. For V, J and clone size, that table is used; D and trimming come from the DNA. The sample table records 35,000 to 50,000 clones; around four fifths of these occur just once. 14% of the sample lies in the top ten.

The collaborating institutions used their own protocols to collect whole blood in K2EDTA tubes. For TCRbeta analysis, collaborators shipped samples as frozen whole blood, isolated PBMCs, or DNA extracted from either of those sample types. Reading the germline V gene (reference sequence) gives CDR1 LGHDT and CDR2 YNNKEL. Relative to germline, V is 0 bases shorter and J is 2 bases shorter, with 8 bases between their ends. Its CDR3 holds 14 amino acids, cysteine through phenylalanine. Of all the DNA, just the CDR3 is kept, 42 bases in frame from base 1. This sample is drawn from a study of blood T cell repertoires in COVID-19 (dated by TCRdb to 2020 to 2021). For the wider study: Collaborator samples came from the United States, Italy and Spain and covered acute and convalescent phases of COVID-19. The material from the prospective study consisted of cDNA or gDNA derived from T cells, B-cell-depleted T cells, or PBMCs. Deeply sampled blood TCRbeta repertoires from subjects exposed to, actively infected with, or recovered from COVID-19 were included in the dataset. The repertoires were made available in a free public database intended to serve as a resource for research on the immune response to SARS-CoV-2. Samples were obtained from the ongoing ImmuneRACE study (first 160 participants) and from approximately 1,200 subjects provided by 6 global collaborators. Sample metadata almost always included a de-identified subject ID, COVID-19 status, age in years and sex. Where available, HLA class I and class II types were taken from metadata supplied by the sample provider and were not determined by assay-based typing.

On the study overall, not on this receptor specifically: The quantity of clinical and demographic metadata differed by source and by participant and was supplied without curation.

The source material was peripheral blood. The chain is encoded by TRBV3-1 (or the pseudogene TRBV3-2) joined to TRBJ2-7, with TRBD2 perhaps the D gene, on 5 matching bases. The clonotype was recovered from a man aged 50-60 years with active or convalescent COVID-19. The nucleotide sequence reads TGTGCCAGCAGCCAAGAAACTAGTACCTACGAGCAGTACTTC. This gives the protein CASSQETSTYEQYF.